This T cell receptor beta chain emerged from a study of blood T cell repertoires in COVID-19. Study-wide context: Acute and convalescent COVID-19 specimens originated in the United States, Italy and Spain. PBMCs, B-cell-depleted T cells, or T cells provided the cDNA or gDNA that made up the material.

J was trimmed by 3 bases and V by 3 bases; bases with no gene match: 6. This CDR3 is 17 amino acids long. Germline V gene sequence: CDR1 KGHDR, CDR2 SFDVKD. Sequencing used immunoSEQ multiplex PCR; TCRdb keeps in-frame clones, though not all of them. Of about 170,000 clones listed, around 85% are singletons. The sequenced sample was peripheral blood. V and J are TRBV24-1 and TRBJ2-3; 12 bases fit TRBD2. The receptor was isolated from a man aged 55 to 70 who had recovered from COVID-19. The CDR3 spells CATSDHPSGGATDTQYF. CDR3 coding DNA: TGTGCCACCAGTGATCATCCTAGCGGGGGGGCAACAGATACGCAGTATTTT.